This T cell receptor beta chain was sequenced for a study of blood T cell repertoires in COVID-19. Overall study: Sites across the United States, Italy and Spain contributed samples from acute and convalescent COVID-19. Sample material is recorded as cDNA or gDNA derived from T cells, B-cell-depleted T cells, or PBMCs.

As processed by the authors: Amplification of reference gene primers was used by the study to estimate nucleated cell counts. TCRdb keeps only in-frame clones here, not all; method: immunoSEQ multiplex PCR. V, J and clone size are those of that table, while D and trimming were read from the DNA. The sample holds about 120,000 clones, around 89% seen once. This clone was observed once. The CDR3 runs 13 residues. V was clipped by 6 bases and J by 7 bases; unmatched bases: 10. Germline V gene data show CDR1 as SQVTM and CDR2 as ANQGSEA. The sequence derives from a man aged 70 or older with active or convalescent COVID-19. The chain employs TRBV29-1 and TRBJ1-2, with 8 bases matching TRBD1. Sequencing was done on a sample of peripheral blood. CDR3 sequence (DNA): TGCAGCGTAGTAACAGGGGGGGAGCTTGGCTACACCTTC. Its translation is CSVVTGGELGYTF.